The 19 T cell receptor beta chains listed next were all sequenced from one sample in a study of vaccination and CD4 T cells after COVID-19. These receptors have no known antigen. The treatment here: roughly nine-day PBMC culture with coronavirus spike peptide pools or control peptides (ViraFEST assay). Sequencing of the DNA from cultured CD4+ T cells was carried out with the Oncomine TCR Beta short-read assay. TCRdb independently ran MiXCR on the PCR reads; one entry per CDR3 protein. The sample records about 19,000 distinct CDR3 sequences, about 43% being singletons. The source was CD4+ T cells from blood, cultured in vitro, collected after SARS-CoV-2 vaccination. These TCRs come from a human donor who had recovered from COVID-19.

The chain combines TRBV10-3 with TRBJ1-1, with D unresolved. Per germline, CDR1 ENHRY and CDR2 SYGVKD. CDR3 length: 12 residues. V was clipped by 3 bases and J by 1 base, with 3 bases between them. DNA for the CDR3: TGTGCCATCAGTGACTCGAACACTGAAGCTTTCTTT. Translated, it gives CAISDSNTEAFF.

V and J are TRBV20-1 and TRBJ1-6; D is unclear. Germline V gene sequence: CDR1 DFQATT, CDR2 SNEGSKA (reference sequence). Trimming removed 2 bases at V and 3 bases at J, with 17 bases between. The CDR3 has 17 amino acids. CDR3 loop: CSARPTGENNYNSPLHF. DNA for the CDR3: TGCAGTGCTAGACCAACGGGAGAAAACAACTATAATTCACCCCTCCACTTT.

The rearrangement uses TRBV20-1 and TRBJ2-7; the D gene could be TRBD1 or TRBD2 (5 bases each). From germline, CDR1 is DFQATT and CDR2 SNEGSKA (reference sequence). V shed 0 bases and J shed 0 bases, with 15 bases lying between them. The length of the CDR3 is 16 residues. The chain's CDR3 is CSARDRRDLSSYEQYF. In DNA form, the CDR3 reads TGCAGTGCTAGAGATCGCCGGGACCTCAGCTCCTACGAGCAGTACTTC.

The chain couples TRBV4-3 to TRBJ2-5; a possible D gene is TRBD2 (6 bases). Per germline, CDR1 LGHNA and CDR2 YSLEER. V lost 0 bases and J lost 5, with 10 bases in between. This CDR3 contains 14 residues. CDR3 loop: CASSQERRGETQYF. As DNA, the CDR3 is TGCGCCAGCAGCCAAGAACGCCGGGGGGAGACCCAGTACTTC.

This chain connects TRBV10-3 to TRBJ1-5; the match to TRBD1 covers 10 bases. Per germline, CDR1 ENHRY and CDR2 SYGVKD. With 3 bases clipped from V and 5 bases from J, the junction kept 10 bases outside the gene matches. The CDR3 sequence is 17 residues long. The DNA for the CDR3 is TGTGCCATCAGTGATTCCATACGACAGGGGGCACATCAGCCCCAGCATTTT. Translation: CAISDSIRQGAHQPQHF.

V is TRBV12-3 or TRBV12-4 and J is TRBJ1-1; no firm D call. The CDR3 consists of 15 residues. Trimming shortened V by 1 base and J by 3 bases, and 12 bases separated the two germline ends. CDR3 sequence reads: CASSLDPGWDTEAFF. The CDR3 region has the DNA TGTGCCAGCAGTTTAGATCCGGGGTGGGACACTGAAGCTTTCTTT.

The rearrangement joins TRBV11-1 to TRBJ1-6; perhaps TRBD1 as D (5 bases). From germline, CDR1 is SGHAT and CDR2 FQDESV (reference sequence). The CDR3 spans 14 residues. Trimming took 5 bases from V and 10 from J, leaving 15 bases between them. The chain's CDR3 is CASSVRSGRSPLHF. The CDR3 region has the DNA TGTGCCAGCAGCGTAAGGTCAGGGAGATCACCCCTCCACTTT.

The chain has TRBV5-4 and TRBJ2-7, with D possibly being TRBD1 (5 bases). CDR3 length equals 14 residues. Germline assignment: CDR1 SGHNT and CDR2 YYREEE (reference sequence). Trimming cost V 5 bases and J 3 bases, with 15 bases left between them. The CDR3 is CASRDTGKGYEQYF. DNA for the CDR3: TGTGCCAGCAGGGACACAGGAAAAGGCTACGAGCAGTACTTC.

The gene calls are TRBV20-1 and TRBJ1-1, with 7 bases fitting TRBD1. Germline values: CDR1 DFQATT, CDR2 SNEGSKA (reference sequence). V shed 5 bases and J 5 bases; nucleotides not matched to a gene: 8. This CDR3 spans 13 amino acids. CDR3 amino acids: CSAVTGYGTEAFF. The CDR3 nucleotides are TGCAGTGCTGTGACAGGGTATGGAACTGAAGCTTTCTTT.

This clonotype was observed once. CDR3 DNA: TGTGCCAGCAGCCTCGACAGGGTCACAGATACGCAGTATTTT. It yields the protein CASSLDRVTDTQYF. The chain has TRBV4-2 and TRBJ2-3; TRBD1 matches 7 bases. Germline V gene data show CDR1 as LGHNA and CDR2 as YNFKEQ. This CDR3 region has 14 residues. J gave up 2 bases and V 4 bases, and 3 bases lay outside the gene matches.

This clonotype has only a few counts. The chain has TRBV7-2 and TRBJ2-5; a possible D gene is TRBD1 (5 bases). Deletions cut 1 base from V and 3 bases from J, with 9 bases between. This CDR3 is 14 amino acids long. The germline V gene has CDR1 SGHTA and CDR2 FQGNSA. The CDR3: CASSLGGYKETQYF. DNA of the CDR3: TGTGCCAGCAGCTTAGGGGGCTATAAAGAGACCCAGTACTTC.

This clonotype was picked up a small number of times. V is TRBV20-1 and J is TRBJ1-1, with D perhaps matching TRBD1 (5 bases). Germline loops: CDR1 DFQATT, CDR2 SNEGSKA (reference sequence). Trimming took off 7 bases at V and 1 base at J, with 10 bases between the two ends. CDR3 length: 12 residues. The CDR3, as DNA: TGCAGTGGATGGACAAGGAACACTGAAGCTTTCTTT. Residues: CSGWTRNTEAFF.

This clonotype turned up a few times. The genes are TRBV7-9 and TRBJ1-5; no firm D call. Germline CDR1 SEHNR, CDR2 FQNEAQ (reference sequence). The CDR3 spans 14 residues. The V end lost 4 bases, the J end lost 4 bases, and 11 bases lay between the germline ends. The CDR3 here is CASSSSLGNQPQHF. The CDR3 DNA follows: TGTGCCAGCAGCTCGTCCTTAGGGAATCAGCCCCAGCATTTT.

The chain recombines TRBV19 with TRBJ1-5; 10 positions agree with TRBD1. Germline loops: CDR1 LNHDA, CDR2 SQIVND (reference sequence). The length of the CDR3 is 18 residues. V was pared by 2 bases and J by 7 bases, with 14 bases of the junction left unmatched. The CDR3 DNA follows: TGTGCCAGTAGTATATGGGACAGGGGCGAACCCTATGCCCAGCCCCAGCATTTT. Translating it yields CASSIWDRGEPYAQPQHF.

The chain combines TRBV10-1 with TRBJ2-7, with D possibly matching TRBD2 (6 bases). Germline loops: CDR1 WNHNN, CDR2 SYGVQD (reference sequence). V lost 9 bases and J 2 bases, leaving 20 bases between the germline ends. The CDR3 is made up of 15 amino acids. CDR3 sequence (DNA): TGCGCCAGTGGGGTCGGAGGTAGCGGCCCCTACGAGCAGTACTTC. This gives the protein CASGVGGSGPYEQYF.

This clonotype was seen a few times. The rearrangement joins TRBV15 to TRBJ2-7, with TRBD1 matching over 10 bases. Germline lookup yields CDR1 LNHNV and CDR2 YYDKDF (reference sequence). The CDR3 runs 17 residues. After removal of 1 base from V and 2 bases from J, the junction contained 8 bases not matched to a gene. CDR3 sequence: CATSRANPGQGTYEQYF. CDR3 nucleotide sequence: TGTGCCACCAGCAGAGCCAATCCGGGACAGGGGACCTACGAGCAGTACTTC.

The rearrangement links TRBV27 to TRBJ2-5; 7 bases are shared with TRBD1. Germline CDR1 is MNHEY and CDR2 is SMNVEV (reference sequence). V lost 5 bases to trimming and J lost 3 bases; unmatched junction nucleotides: 3. CDR3 length equals 13 residues. Here the CDR3 DNA reads TGTGCCAGCAGTCACAGGGGTGAAGAGACCCAGTACTTC. Translated, it gives CASSHRGEETQYF.

The J gene is TRBJ1-5, the V gene TRBV2, with 7 bases aligning to TRBD1. With V trimmed by 1 base and J by 4 bases, 4 bases remained unmatched. Germline V CDR1 and CDR2: SNHLY, FYNNEI. This CDR3 is 15 amino acids long. The CDR3 DNA reads as TGTGCCAGCAGTGAAGACAGGGGTAAGAATCAGCCCCAGCATTTT. As protein: CASSEDRGKNQPQHF.

This clonotype was seen only once. The chain is built from TRBV4-3 and TRBJ1-2; the D is unclear. The CDR3 covers 15 residues. Deletions cut 5 bases from V and 0 bases from J, with 13 bases between. Per the germline V gene, CDR1 is LGHNA and CDR2 is YSLEER. The CDR3 DNA reads as TGCGCCAGCAGCAGCGCATACGGAGCTAACTATGGCTACACCTTC. It is translated as CASSSAYGANYGYTF.